The 12 T cell receptor beta chains in this list originate from one sample, sequenced in a study of shared clonotypes between healthy human individuals. Profiling relied on immunoSEQ multiplex PCR, and the TCRdb table lists in-frame clones only, not all of them. The data show about 2 million clones, 90% to 95% seen once. The sample taken for sequencing was naive CD4+ T cells sorted from blood. The subset: CD45RA+ positively selected. The source of these receptors is a man aged 18-30 years in good health.

This rearrangement joins TRBV25-1 to TRBJ2-4; D tentatively fits TRBD1 or TRBD2 (6 bases each). This CDR3 is 14 amino acids long. CDR1 MGHDK and CDR2 SYGVNS come from the germline V gene. The V gene lost 8 bases and the J gene lost 0 bases, with 11 bases spanning the gap. Written as DNA, the CDR3 is TGTGCCAGCGAGGGGGGAAAAGCCAAAAACATTCAGTACTTC. The encoded protein is CASEGGKAKNIQYF.

The chain combines TRBV2 with TRBJ1-5; D might be TRBD1 (5 bases). Germline values: CDR1 SNHLY, CDR2 FYNNEI. V shed 4 bases and J shed 7 bases, with 17 bases lying between them. This CDR3 spans 15 amino acids. The CDR3 DNA sequence: TGTGCCAGCAGTGGCCCTCCAGGGAGGGCCCAGCCCCAGCATTTT. Translated, it gives CASSGPPGRAQPQHF.

The chain employs TRBV7-9 and TRBJ1-1; D call uncertain. CDR1 is SEHNR and CDR2 is FQNEAQ in the germline V gene (reference sequence). The length of the CDR3 is 13 residues. The V end lost 5 bases, the J end lost 0 bases, and 7 bases lay between the germline ends. The CDR3 coding sequence is TGTGCCAGCAGCGCGAGGATGAACACTGAAGCTTTCTTT. Translated: CASSARMNTEAFF.

The gene calls are TRBV29-1 and TRBJ2-5, with D unclear. This CDR3 has 13 amino acids. Germline V gene sequence: CDR1 SQVTM, CDR2 ANQGSEA. Trimming pared 4 bases from V and 7 bases from J, leaving 16 bases between. CDR3 region: CSVANLMLGTQYF. Here the CDR3 DNA reads TGCAGCGTTGCTAATCTGATGTTAGGGACCCAGTACTTC.

The rearrangement joins TRBV11-2 to TRBJ2-5; D unclear. This CDR3 comprises 13 residues. CDR1 SGHAT and CDR2 FQNNGV come from the germline V gene. V was clipped by 5 bases and J by 7 bases, with 14 bases between them. The CDR3 DNA is TGTGCCAGCAGCCTAGGGTACTCGGGGACCCAGTACTTC. Its translation is CASSLGYSGTQYF.

The chain links TRBV6-5 to TRBJ1-1, with 7 bases that match TRBD1. Unmatched junction bases numbered 4, after V lost 6 bases and J lost 3 bases. Germline values: CDR1 MNHEY, CDR2 SVGAGI. This CDR3 contains 13 residues. The CDR3 DNA follows: TGTGCCAGCAGAAGACAGGGCTACACTGAAGCTTTCTTT. The encoded protein is CASRRQGYTEAFF.

The CDR3 DNA reads as TGTGCCAGCAGTGGGGGAGCCCTTGGGAGCACTGAAGCTTTCTTT. This sequence encodes CASSGGALGSTEAFF. The chain links TRBV6-5 to TRBJ1-1, with D possibly being TRBD1 (5 bases). Germline V gives CDR1 MNHEY, CDR2 SVGAGI. The CDR3 length is 15 residues. V was trimmed by 5 bases and J by 4 bases, leaving 17 bases between them.

The V gene is TRBV7-2, the J gene TRBJ1-4, with 7 bases aligning to TRBD1. This CDR3 has 15 residues. The germline V gene encodes CDR1 SGHTA and CDR2 FQGNSA. V lost 4 bases and J lost 5; bases outside the gene matches: 7. CDR3 amino acids: CASSSPGTANEKLFF. The CDR3 DNA reads as TGTGCCAGCAGCTCCCCCGGGACAGCGAATGAAAAACTGTTTTTT.

This sequence joins TRBV5-7 and TRBJ2-7, with D possibly being TRBD2 (5 bases). TRBV5-7 is identified as an open reading frame with a role that is uncertain. Trimming removed 1 base from V and 3 bases from J, with 14 bases in between. The CDR3 sequence is 15 residues long. CDR3 sequence (DNA): TGTGCCAGCAGCTTGAGCGGTCAGCCCCACTACGAGCAGTACTTC. Translated: CASSLSGQPHYEQYF.

The chain couples TRBV10-1 to TRBJ2-7; D uncertain. Germline V lookup: CDR1 WNHNN, CDR2 SYGVQD (reference sequence). Trimming cost V 2 bases and J 3 bases, with 8 bases left between them. This CDR3 is built from 13 residues. The CDR3 bases are TGCGCCAGCAGTGAGCGGATAAACTACGAGCAGTACTTC. Residues: CASSERINYEQYF.

This rearrangement joins TRBV7-8 to TRBJ2-5; 7 nucleotides align to TRBD2. There are 13 residues in the CDR3. Germline-derived CDR1 and CDR2 are SGHVS and FQNEAQ. After removal of 1 base from V and 5 bases from J, the junction contained 1 base not matched to a gene. DNA of the CDR3: TGTGCCAGCAGCTTAGGGGAGGGGGAGACCCAGTACTTC. Its protein is CASSLGEGETQYF.

In DNA, the CDR3 is TGTGCCTGGAGCCCGGACAGAAACAGAATTAATTCACCCCTCCACTTT. Translating it yields CAWSPDRNRINSPLHF. J is TRBJ1-6 and V is TRBV30; perhaps TRBD1 as D (6 bases). With 3 bases removed from V and 6 bases from J, the gap between germline ends came to 18 bases. The CDR3 contains 16 residues. The germline gives CDR1 GTSNPN, CDR2 SVGIG (reference sequence).